The T cell receptor (beta chain) described here comes from a study of spatial heterogeneity in lung cancer. Study-level information: Sequences of the beta chain were consistently detected in greater numbers than alpha-chain sequences. The study found that TCR transcript counts in tumor regions correlated strongly with a matched bulk RNA-seq T cell module score.

This sample's time point: sample taken at primary tumor resection. The donors comprised some 78 untreated early-stage non-small cell lung cancer patients. Whole RNA was taken from tumor, nontumor lung or frozen PBMC; it was then sequenced unsorted. TCRdb reprocessed the 5' RACE reads via MiXCR and lists one record per CDR3 protein. The data contain some 2,000 distinct CDR3 sequences, around 8.4% of them singletons. This clonotype is medium-sized by share. Its cognate antigen is unknown. General observations from the study: Counts of expanded alpha and beta TCRs within tumors tracked the tumor nonsynonymous mutation count.

This receptor was taken from a male donor with early-stage non-small cell lung cancer. The starting material was lung tumor tissue, obtained at surgery.

CDR3 region: CSAHSGGMDYGYTF. The CDR3 DNA is TGCAGTGCTCACTCGGGGGGTATGGACTATGGCTACACCTTC. V gene TRBV20-1 combines with J gene TRBJ1-2, with D possibly matching TRBD1 (5 bases). Germline V gene data show CDR1 as DFQATT and CDR2 as SNEGSKA (reference sequence). CDR3 length: 14 amino acids. Trimming pared 5 bases from V and 3 bases from J, leaving 16 bases between.